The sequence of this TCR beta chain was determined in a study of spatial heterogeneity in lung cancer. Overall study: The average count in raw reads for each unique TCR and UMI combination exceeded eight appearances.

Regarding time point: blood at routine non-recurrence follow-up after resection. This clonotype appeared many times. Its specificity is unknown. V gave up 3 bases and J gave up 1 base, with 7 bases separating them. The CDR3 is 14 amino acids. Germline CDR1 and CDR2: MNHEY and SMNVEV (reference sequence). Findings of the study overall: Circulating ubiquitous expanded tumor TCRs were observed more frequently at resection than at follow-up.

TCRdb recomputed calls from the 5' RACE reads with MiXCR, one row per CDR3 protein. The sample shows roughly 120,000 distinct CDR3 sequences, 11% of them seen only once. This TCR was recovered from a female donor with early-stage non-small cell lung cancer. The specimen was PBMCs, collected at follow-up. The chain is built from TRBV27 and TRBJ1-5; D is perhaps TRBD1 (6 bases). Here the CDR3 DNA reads TGTGCCAGCAGTTTCCAGGGGAGCAATCAGCCCCAGCATTTT. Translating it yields CASSFQGSNQPQHF.